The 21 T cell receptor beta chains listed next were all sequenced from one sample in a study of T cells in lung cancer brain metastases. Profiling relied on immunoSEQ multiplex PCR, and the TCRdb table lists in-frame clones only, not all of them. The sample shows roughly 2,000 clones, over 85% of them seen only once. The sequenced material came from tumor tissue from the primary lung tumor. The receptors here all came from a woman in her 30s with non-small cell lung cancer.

The CDR3 reads CAWDEGEKLFF. The CDR3 DNA sequence: TGTGCCTGGGACGAAGGTGAAAAACTGTTTTTT. The chain carries TRBV30 and TRBJ1-4; D uncertain. V dropped 5 bases and J dropped 7 bases, with 8 bases sitting between them. CDR1 is GTSNPN and CDR2 is SVGIG in the germline V gene (reference sequence). This CDR3 is 11 amino acids long.

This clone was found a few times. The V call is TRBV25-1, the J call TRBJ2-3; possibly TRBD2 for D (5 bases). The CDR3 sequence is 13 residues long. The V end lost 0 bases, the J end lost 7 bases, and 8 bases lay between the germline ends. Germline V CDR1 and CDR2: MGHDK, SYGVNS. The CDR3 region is CASSEYVGNTQYF. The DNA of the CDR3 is TGTGCCAGCAGTGAATATGTCGGGAATACGCAGTATTTT.

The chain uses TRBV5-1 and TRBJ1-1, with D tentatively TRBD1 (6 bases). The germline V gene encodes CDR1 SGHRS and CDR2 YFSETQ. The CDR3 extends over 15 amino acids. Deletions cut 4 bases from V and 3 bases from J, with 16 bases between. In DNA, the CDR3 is TGCGCCAGCAGCGCGGCCGGGACACCCGACACTGAAGCTTTCTTT. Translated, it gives CASSAAGTPDTEAFF.

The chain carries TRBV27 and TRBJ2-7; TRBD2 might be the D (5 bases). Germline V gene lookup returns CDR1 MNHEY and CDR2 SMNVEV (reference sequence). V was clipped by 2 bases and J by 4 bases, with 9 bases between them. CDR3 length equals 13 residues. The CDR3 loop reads CASSLGGSYEQYF. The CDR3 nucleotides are TGTGCCAGCAGTTTAGGTGGGAGTTACGAGCAGTACTTC.

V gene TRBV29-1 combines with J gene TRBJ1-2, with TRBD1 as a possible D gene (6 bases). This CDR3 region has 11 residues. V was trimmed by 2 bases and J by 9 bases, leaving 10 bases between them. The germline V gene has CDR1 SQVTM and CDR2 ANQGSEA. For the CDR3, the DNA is TGCAGCGTTGAATTCCGGGACAGCTACACCTTC. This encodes CSVEFRDSYTF.

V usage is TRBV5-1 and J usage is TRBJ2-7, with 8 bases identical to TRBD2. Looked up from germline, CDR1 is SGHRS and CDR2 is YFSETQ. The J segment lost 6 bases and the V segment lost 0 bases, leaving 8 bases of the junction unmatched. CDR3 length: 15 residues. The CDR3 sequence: CASSLAGGRSSEQYF. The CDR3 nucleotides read TGCGCCAGCAGCTTGGCGGGCGGGAGGTCCAGCGAGCAGTACTTC.

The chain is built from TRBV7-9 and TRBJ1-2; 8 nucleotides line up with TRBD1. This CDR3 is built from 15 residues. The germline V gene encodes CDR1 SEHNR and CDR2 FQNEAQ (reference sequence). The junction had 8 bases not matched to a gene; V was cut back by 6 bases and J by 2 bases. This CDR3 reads CASRRGQGPNYGYTF. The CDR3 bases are TGTGCCAGCAGACGAGGACAGGGACCCAACTATGGCTACACCTTC. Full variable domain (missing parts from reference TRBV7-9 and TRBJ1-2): DTGVSQNPRHKITKRGQNVTFRCDPISEHNRLYWYRQTLGQGPEFLTYFQNEAQLEKSRLLSDRFSAERPKGSFSTLEIQRTEQGDSAMYLCASRRGQGPNYGYTFGSGTRLTVV.

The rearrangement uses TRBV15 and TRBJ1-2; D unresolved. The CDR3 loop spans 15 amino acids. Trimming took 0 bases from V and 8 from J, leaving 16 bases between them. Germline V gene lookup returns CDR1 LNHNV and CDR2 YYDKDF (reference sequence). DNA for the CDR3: TGTGCCACCAGCAGAGATAGGAATCGACTCGGAGGCTACACCTTC. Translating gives CATSRDRNRLGGYTF. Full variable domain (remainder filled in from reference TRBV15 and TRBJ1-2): DAMVIQNPRYQVTQFGKPVTLSCSQTLNHNVMYWYQQKSSQAPKLLFHYYDKDFNNEADTPDNFQSRRPNTSFCFLDIRSPGLGDTAMYLCATSRDRNRLGGYTFGSGTRLTVV.

The CDR3 here is CASSKGGQLSETQYF. The CDR3 DNA sequence: TGTGCCAGCAGCAAAGGGGGACAGTTGTCAGAGACCCAGTACTTC. The gene calls are TRBV7-9 and TRBJ2-5; 7 bases map to TRBD1. V shed 5 bases and J 4 bases; nucleotides not matched to a gene: 10. This CDR3 has 15 amino acids. Germline CDR1 is SEHNR and CDR2 is FQNEAQ (reference sequence).

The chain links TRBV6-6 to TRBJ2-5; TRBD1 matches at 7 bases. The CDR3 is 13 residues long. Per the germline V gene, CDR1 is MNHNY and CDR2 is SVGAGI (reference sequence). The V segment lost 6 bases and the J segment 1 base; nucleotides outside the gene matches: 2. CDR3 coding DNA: TGTGCCAGCAGCCGGGACAGCCAAGAGACCCAGTACTTC. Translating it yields CASSRDSQETQYF.

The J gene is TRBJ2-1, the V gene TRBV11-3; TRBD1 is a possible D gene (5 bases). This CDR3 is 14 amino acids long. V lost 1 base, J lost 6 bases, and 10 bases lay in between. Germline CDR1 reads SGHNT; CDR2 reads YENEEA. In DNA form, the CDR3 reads TGTGCCAGCAGCTTAGGGGGCCCTAGCAATGAGCAGTTCTTC. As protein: CASSLGGPSNEQFF.

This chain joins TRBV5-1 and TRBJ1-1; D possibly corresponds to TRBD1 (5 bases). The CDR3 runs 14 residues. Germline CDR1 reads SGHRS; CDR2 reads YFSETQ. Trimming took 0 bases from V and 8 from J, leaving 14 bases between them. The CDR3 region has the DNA TGCGCCAGCAGCTTGGAGGCGGCAGGGACCGAAGCTTTCTTT. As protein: CASSLEAAGTEAFF.

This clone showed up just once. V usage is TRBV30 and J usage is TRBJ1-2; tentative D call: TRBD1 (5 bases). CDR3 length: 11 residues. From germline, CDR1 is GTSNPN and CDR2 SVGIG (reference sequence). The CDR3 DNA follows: TGTACCCTTAACAGGAACTATGGCTACACCTTC. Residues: CTLNRNYGYTF.

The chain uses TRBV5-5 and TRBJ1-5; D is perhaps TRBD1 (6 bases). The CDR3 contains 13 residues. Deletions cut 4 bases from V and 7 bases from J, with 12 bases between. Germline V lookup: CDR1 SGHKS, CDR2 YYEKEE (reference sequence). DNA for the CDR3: TGTGCCAGCAGCGTGGACAGTCGCCAGCCCCAGCATTTT. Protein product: CASSVDSRQPQHF.

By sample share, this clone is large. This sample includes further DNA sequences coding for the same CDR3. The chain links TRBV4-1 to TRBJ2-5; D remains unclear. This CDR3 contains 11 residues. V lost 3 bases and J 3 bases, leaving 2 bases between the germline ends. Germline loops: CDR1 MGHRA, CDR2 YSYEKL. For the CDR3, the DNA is TGCGCCAGCAGCCAGAAAGAGACCCAGTACTTC. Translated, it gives CASSQKETQYF.

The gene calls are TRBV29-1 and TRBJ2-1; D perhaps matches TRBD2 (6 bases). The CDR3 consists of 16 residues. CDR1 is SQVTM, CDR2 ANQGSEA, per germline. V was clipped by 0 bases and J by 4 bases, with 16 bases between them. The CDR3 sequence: CSVEDPDRESYNEQFF. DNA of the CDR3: TGCAGCGTTGAAGACCCGGATCGGGAGAGTTACAATGAGCAGTTCTTC.

The CDR3 is CASSFSWQSYEQYF. CDR3 DNA sequence: TGTGCCAGCAGCTTTTCATGGCAGTCCTACGAGCAGTACTTC. The chain carries TRBV11-2 and TRBJ2-7; D not certain. The CDR3 contains 14 residues. Trimming cost V 3 bases and J 1 base, with 10 bases left between them. Germline V lookup: CDR1 SGHAT, CDR2 FQNNGV.

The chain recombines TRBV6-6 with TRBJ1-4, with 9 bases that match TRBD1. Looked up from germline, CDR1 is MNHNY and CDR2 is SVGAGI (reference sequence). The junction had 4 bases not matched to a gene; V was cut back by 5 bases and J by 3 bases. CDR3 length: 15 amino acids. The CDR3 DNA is TGTGCCAGCAGTCCTGGGACAGGGCCTAATGAAAAACTGTTTTTT. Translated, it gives CASSPGTGPNEKLFF.

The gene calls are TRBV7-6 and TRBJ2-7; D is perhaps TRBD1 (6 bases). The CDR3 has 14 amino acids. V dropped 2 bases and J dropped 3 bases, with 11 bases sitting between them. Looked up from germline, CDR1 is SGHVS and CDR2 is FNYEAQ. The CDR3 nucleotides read TGTGCCAGCAGCTTATGGCAGGGGAGCTACGAGCAGTACTTC. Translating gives CASSLWQGSYEQYF.

CDR3 sequence: CASSEVLGSGYTF. The CDR3 nucleotides are TGTGCCAGCAGTGAAGTGCTGGGTTCCGGCTACACCTTC. This rearrangement joins TRBV2 to TRBJ1-2; D remains ambiguous. There are 13 residues in the CDR3. CDR1 is SNHLY, CDR2 FYNNEI, per germline. The V end lost 1 base, the J end lost 8 bases, and 11 bases lay between the germline ends. Supplemented by reference TRBV2 and TRBJ1-2, the full variable domain reads EPEVTQTPSHQVTQMGQEVILRCVPISNHLYFYWYRQILGQKVEFLVSFYNNEISEKSEIFDDQFSVERPDGSNFTLKIRSTKLEDSAMYFCASSEVLGSGYTFGSGTRLTVV.

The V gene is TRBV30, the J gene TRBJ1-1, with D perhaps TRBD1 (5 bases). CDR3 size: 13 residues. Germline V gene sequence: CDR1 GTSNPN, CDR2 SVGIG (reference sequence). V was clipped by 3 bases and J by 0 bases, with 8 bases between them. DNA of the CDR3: TGTGCCTGGAGGGACAACTTGAACACTGAAGCTTTCTTT. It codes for CAWRDNLNTEAFF.